This T cell receptor beta chain was sequenced in a study of beta chain features in type 1 diabetes. General study results and limits: TCRB CDR3s were moderately but significantly shorter in Type 1 diabetes patients in all four CD4+ subsets.

The CDR3 sequence is 17 residues long. In germline, CDR1 is SGDLS, CDR2 YYNGEE. Trimming took 8 bases from V and 0 from J; bases not matched to a gene: 12. Expressed TCRB transcripts were sequenced, since all the RNA that had been isolated was reverse transcribed. Sequencing was performed with immunoSEQ multiplex PCR; in TCRdb, only in-frame clones are kept and a portion is missing. The sample lists about 700,000 clones; roughly 12% were seen once. Note on this clone: What it binds is unknown.

The J gene is TRBJ2-3, the V gene TRBV9, with 10 bases that match TRBD2. This receptor was taken from a man younger than 35 with type 1 diabetes. The sequenced sample consisted of naive CD4+ T cells from blood. In DNA form, the CDR3 reads TGTGCCAGTTCGCATGCTAGCGGGGGATCCAGCACAGATACGCAGTATTTT. Amino acids: CASSHASGGSSTDTQYF.